The rows below give T cell receptor beta chains drawn from one sample of a study of low-dose radiotherapy and immunotherapy resistance in tumors. TCRdb itself ran the reads through MiXCR, one entry per CDR3 protein. The sample comprises about 82,000 distinct CDR3 sequences, over 15% of which are singletons, and 5.9% rests with the top ten. Sequencing was performed on PBMCs, taken before treatment. The receptors derive from a male donor with prostate cancer. CDR3s include the opening cysteine and the closing phenylalanine or tryptophan. D genes are given only for firm matches. Size tells how often a clone was seen (once, few, many) or the class of an expanded clone, and some rows leave it out.

many	17	TRBJ2-3	TRBV19	TRBD2	TGTGCCAGTAGCACCGGGACTAGCGGGAGTTTAACAGATACGCAGTATTTT	CASSTGTSGSLTDTQYF
many	13	TRBJ2-7	TRBV6-7	-	TGTGCCAGCAGTACAACCAGGACCTACGAGCAGTACTTC	CASSTTRTYEQYF
many	13	TRBJ1-2	TRBV25-1	-	TGTGCCAGCCAGGACGTGGGGTACTATGGCTACACCTTC	CASQDVGYYGYTF
many	14	TRBJ2-2	TRBV6-5	-	TGTGCCAGCAGAGCGAAGAGACCTACCGGGGAGCTGTTTTTT	CASRAKRPTGELFF
many	15	TRBJ2-3	TRBV6-6	TRBD2	TGTGCCAGCAGCCACGGGACTAGGGGCACAGATACGCAGTATTTT	CASSHGTRGTDTQYF
-	17	TRBJ1-2	TRBV28	-	TGTGCCAGCAGTTTAGGGGGCGGAGGGGGAGCCAACTATGGCTACACCTTC	CASSLGGGGGANYGYTF
many	14	TRBJ1-5	TRBV2	TRBD1	TGTGCCAGCAGTGCCGGGACAGACCCTGTTGCCCAGCATTTT	CASSAGTDPVAQHF
many	13	TRBJ1-5	TRBV3-1	-	TGTGCCAGCAGCCAAGATCTGAATCAGCCCCAGCATTTT	CASSQDLNQPQHF
many	11	TRBJ2-1	TRBV6-2/TRBV6-3	-	TGTGCCATCGGAGGGAGATATGAGCAGTTCTTC	CAIGGRYEQFF
many	13	TRBJ2-3	TRBV2	-	TGTGCCATCCACGGGGGTCACACAGATACGCAGTATTTT	CAIHGGHTDTQYF
many	14	TRBJ2-1	TRBV12-3/TRBV12-4	-	TGTGCCAGCAGTCCCGGGGGGCGCTCCTCGGAGCAGTTCTTC	CASSPGGRSSEQFF
many	13	TRBJ1-2	TRBV29-1	-	TGCAGCGTTGAAGGCCGACAGAACTATGGCTACACCTTC	CSVEGRQNYGYTF
many	17	TRBJ1-5	TRBV21-1	-	TGTGCCAGCAGCAAAGTAAAGACAGGCACGAGTTTTGACCCCCAGCATTTT	CASSKVKTGTSFDPQHF
many	16	TRBJ2-5	TRBV24-1	TRBD2	TGTGCCACCAGTGATCTAGCGGGAGGCCACCAAGAGACCCAGTACTTC	CATSDLAGGHQETQYF
many	14	TRBJ2-1	TRBV30	-	TGTGCCTGGAGTGTCCAGTTATCCTACAATGAGCAGTTCTTC	CAWSVQLSYNEQFF
many	13	TRBJ1-5	TRBV12-3/TRBV12-4	-	TGTGCCAGCAGTTTCGCAGAGGGTCAGCCCCAGCATTTT	CASSFAEGQPQHF
many	15	TRBJ1-3	TRBV10-3	-	TGTGCCATCAGTGAGAGTGTCACCTCTGGAAACACCATATATTTT	CAISESVTSGNTIYF
many	15	TRBJ2-5	TRBV6-2/TRBV6-3	-	TGTGCCAGCAGACGTCAGGAAACGTACCAAGAGACCCAGTACTTC	CASRRQETYQETQYF
-	14	TRBJ2-5	TRBV5-4	-	TGTGCCAGCAGCGTGGGGACCACCCTCGGGACCCAGTACTTC	CASSVGTTLGTQYF
many	18	TRBJ2-2	TRBV7-9	TRBD2	TGTGCCAGTACGCCCGGCCGAATAGCGGGTTGGAACACCGGGGAGCTGTTTTTT	CASTPGRIAGWNTGELFF
many	14	TRBJ2-7	TRBV28	-	TGTGCCAGCAGTTATAAGGGACTTTCCTACGAGCAGTACTTC	CASSYKGLSYEQYF
many	12	TRBJ1-1	TRBV29-1	TRBD1	TGCAGCGTTGGGACAGGGGACACTGAAGCTTTCTTT	CSVGTGDTEAFF
many	14	TRBJ2-7	TRBV5-1	TRBD1	TGCGCCAGCAGCCTGGGACAGGGAGGCTACGAGCAGTACTTC	CASSLGQGGYEQYF
many	15	TRBJ1-5	TRBV15	-	TGTGCCACCAGTAATCGGCAGGGAGGCAATCAGCCCCAGCATTTT	CATSNRQGGNQPQHF
many	15	TRBJ2-7	TRBV30	-	TGTGCCTGGAGGGATTTGGGACACCCCTCCTACGAGCAGTACTTC	CAWRDLGHPSYEQYF
many	13	TRBJ2-1	TRBV20-1	TRBD2	TGCAGTGCTAGAGAACTAGCGTCCAATGAGCAGTTCTTC	CSARELASNEQFF
many	15	TRBJ2-3	TRBV6-5	TRBD2	TGTGCCAGCAGCTACGTAGGGACTAGCATACATACGCAGTATTTT	CASSYVGTSIHTQYF
many	15	TRBJ2-7	TRBV7-6	-	TGTGCCAGCAGCTTAGGGTCGGCCAGGGTGGCCGAGCAGTACTTC	CASSLGSARVAEQYF
many	18	TRBJ2-7	TRBV13	TRBD2	TGTGCCAGCAGCTTAGGGACTAGCGGGGGGTCAATCTCCTACGAGCAGTACTTC	CASSLGTSGGSISYEQYF
few	17	TRBJ1-6	TRBV3-1	-	TGTGCCAGCAGCCAAGAGGGAGGGAGCTCCTATAATTCACCCCTCCACTTT	CASSQEGGSSYNSPLHF
many	13	TRBJ2-5	TRBV6-6	-	TGTGCCAGCAGCAACACACTTGGAGAGACCCAGTACTTC	CASSNTLGETQYF
many	16	TRBJ2-6	TRBV4-1	TRBD1	TGCGCCAGCAGCAGTATACAGGGGTCTGGGGCCAACGTCCTGACTTTC	CASSSIQGSGANVLTF
many	15	TRBJ2-5	TRBV7-2	TRBD1	TGTGCCAGCAGCTTAGCAAGGACAGGGCTAGAGACCCAGTACTTC	CASSLARTGLETQYF
once	14	TRBJ1-2	TRBV13	-	TGTGCCAGCAGCGACAGACAATCTAACTATGGCTACACCTTC	CASSDRQSNYGYTF
many	16	TRBJ2-2	TRBV5-1	TRBD2	TGCGCCAGCAGCTTCCGACTAGCGGGAGGCTCCGGGGAGCTGTTTTTT	CASSFRLAGGSGELFF
many	14	TRBJ2-3	TRBV11-2	-	TGTGCCAGCAGCTTAGGGTCTACCACAGATACGCAGTATTTT	CASSLGSTTDTQYF
many	14	TRBJ2-5	TRBV15	-	TGTGCCACCAGCCACGGCGGCGGACAAGAGACCCAGTACTTC	CATSHGGGQETQYF
many	16	TRBJ1-6	TRBV19	-	TGTGCCAGTAGTTTATATACTAGCGGGGTGGATTCACCCCTCCACTTT	CASSLYTSGVDSPLHF
-	17	TRBJ2-2	TRBV7-4	-	-	CASSADRGIFAGELFFF
many	14	TRBJ1-4	TRBV4-3	-	TGCGCCAGCAGAGAAGCGGGGGCTAATGAAAAACTGTTTTTT	CASREAGANEKLFF
many	11	TRBJ2-7	TRBV5-1	-	TGCGCCAGCAGCTTGGGGCCCGAGCAGTACTTC	CASSLGPEQYF
many	15	TRBJ1-5	TRBV18	-	TGTGCCAGCTCACTTTCCGGGGTGGCGGATCAGCCCCAGCATTTT	CASSLSGVADQPQHF
many	15	TRBJ1-2	TRBV6-1	TRBD1	TGTGCCAGCAGTGAATACCAGGGGGCGCCTGGAGGCTACACCTTC	CASSEYQGAPGGYTF
many	13	TRBJ2-7	TRBV12-3/TRBV12-4	-	TGTGCCAGCAGTTTTGGGAAGGCCTACGAGCAGTACTTC	CASSFGKAYEQYF
many	14	TRBJ1-1	TRBV5-4	-	TGTGCCAGCAGCTTGCCGGGGGCGAACACTGAAGCTTTCTTT	CASSLPGANTEAFF
many	13	TRBJ2-3	TRBV6-5	-	TGTGCCAGCAACAAACGACAGTCAGATACGCAGTATTTT	CASNKRQSDTQYF
many	16	TRBJ2-5	TRBV30	-	TGTGCCTGGAAATCAGAATTGACAGTTTACCAAGAGACCCAGTACTTC	CAWKSELTVYQETQYF
-	15	TRBJ1-6	TRBV2	-	TGTGCCAGCAGTGAAGCGGGGGGTAAACGTTCACCCCTCCACTTT	CASSEAGGKRSPLHF
many	15	TRBJ2-1	TRBV19	-	TGTGCCAGTAGTATAAGACAGGCGACACACAATGAGCAGTTCTTC	CASSIRQATHNEQFF
many	16	TRBJ2-5	TRBV11-2	TRBD2	TGTGCCAGCAGCCACCGTTTGGCGGGGGGGCCGGAGACCCAGTACTTC	CASSHRLAGGPETQYF
many	17	TRBJ1-2	TRBV3-1	-	TGTGCCAGCAGCCAAGGGCAGGGGCGCTCCCTAATCTATGGCTACACCTTC	CASSQGQGRSLIYGYTF
many	15	TRBJ2-7	TRBV20-1	TRBD2	TGCAGTGCTAGAGATTGGACTAGCGAGTCCTACGAGCAGTACTTC	CSARDWTSESYEQYF
-	14	TRBJ1-4	TRBV19	TRBD1	TGTGCCAGTAGTGACCGACAGGGTGGTGAAAAACTGTTTTTT	CASSDRQGGEKLFF
many	17	TRBJ2-4	TRBV6-8	-	TGTGCCAGCACCTCGCCGGGGCCGCCCCTAGCCAAAAACATTCAGTACTTC	CASTSPGPPLAKNIQYF
-	15	TRBJ1-5	TRBV28	-	TGTGCCAGCAACTACTCCGGACAGAAAAATCAGCCCCAGCATTTT	CASNYSGQKNQPQHF
many	15	TRBJ2-5	TRBV4-1	TRBD2	TGCGCCAGCAGCCAAGTCGCAGCGGGGGGAGAGACCCAGTACTTC	CASSQVAAGGETQYF